Each of the 8 T cell receptor beta chains below was sequenced from the same sample in a study of liver allograft versus peripheral blood T cells. In the study overall: Comparative analysis was performed on T cell receptor repertoires from transplanted livers and from recipients' peripheral blood.

TCRdb re-called the reads with MiXCR, one entry per CDR3 protein. The sample consists of roughly 4,000 distinct CDR3 sequences, over 20% of them appearing once. Every receptor here comes from a human patient who had a liver transplant. Some T cells may be provided by the graft donor.

This clonotype is labeled medium-sized. This chain connects TRBV18 to TRBJ1-1; D is undetermined. The CDR3 sequence is 12 residues long. Trimming pared 2 bases from V and 8 bases from J, leaving 9 bases between. Germline V gene lookup returns CDR1 KGHSH and CDR2 LQKENI. CDR3 region: CASSPRFGEAFF. The CDR3 bases are TGTGCCAGCTCACCAAGGTTCGGGGAAGCTTTCTTT.

Within the sample, this clonotype is medium-sized (0.01 to 0.1%). The chain combines TRBV7-2 with TRBJ2-7; unclear D gene. The ends were cut back, 2 bases at V and 3 bases at J, with 8 bases in the middle. This CDR3 has 13 amino acids. CDR1 is SGHTA and CDR2 is FQGNSA in the germline V gene. The CDR3 DNA reads as TGTGCCAGCAGCTTAAGGCACTACTACGAGCAGTACTTC. Translating gives CASSLRHYYEQYF.

On this clonotype itself: A far larger clone is one base from this, pointing to a likely read error. The chain uses TRBV28 and TRBJ2-7, with 10 bases that match TRBD1. CDR3 length: 15 residues. J was trimmed by 7 bases and V by 6 bases; bases with no gene match: 12. Germline lookup yields CDR1 MDHEN and CDR2 SYDVKM. CDR3 nucleotides: TGTGCCAGCAGGATTCCGGGACAGGGGAACAATGAGCAGTACTTC. This translates into CASRIPGQGNNEQYF.

In its sample, this clonotype is medium-sized. The V call is TRBV19, the J call TRBJ1-6; 7 bases fit TRBD1. V was pared by 6 bases and J by 9 bases, with 11 bases of the junction left unmatched. Looked up from germline, CDR1 is LNHDA and CDR2 is SQIVND (reference sequence). This CDR3 spans 15 amino acids. As DNA, the CDR3 is TGTGCCAGTAGCAGGAACCGGGACAGATCTTCACCCCTCCACTTT. Translating gives CASSRNRDRSSPLHF.

In its sample, this clonotype ranks as medium-sized. This sequence joins TRBV5-4 and TRBJ2-2, with D perhaps matching TRBD1 (6 bases). Trimming cost V 4 bases and J 1 base, with 14 bases left between them. The germline CDR1 and CDR2 sequences are SGHNT and YYREEE (reference sequence). The CDR3 has 16 amino acids. CDR3 sequence (DNA): TGTGCCAGCAGCCCCCCCCCAGGGGAGAACACCGGGGAGCTGTTTTTT. Amino acids: CASSPPPGENTGELFF.

In its sample, this clonotype is medium-sized. The rearrangement joins TRBV19 to TRBJ1-1; TRBD1 might be the D (6 bases). The CDR3 is made up of 16 amino acids. V lost 3 bases and J 0 bases, leaving 14 bases between the germline ends. CDR1 and CDR2 (germline): LNHDA, SQIVND (reference sequence). The CDR3 bases are TGTGCCAGTAGTATTGTGAGGGGGTACGTGAACACTGAAGCTTTCTTT. This encodes CASSIVRGYVNTEAFF.

By frequency in the sample, this clonotype is medium-sized. The chain joins TRBV13 to TRBJ2-4; 7 bases line up with TRBD2. The CDR3 sequence is 13 residues long. V trimming: 3 bases; J trimming: 8 bases; junction bases outside the gene matches: 4. CDR1 and CDR2 from the germline V gene are PRHDT and FYEKMQ (reference sequence). The CDR3 spells CASSFGGGDIQYF. DNA for the CDR3: TGTGCCAGCAGCTTTGGGGGGGGAGACATTCAGTACTTC.

The V gene is TRBV6-5, the J gene TRBJ1-2, with unresolved D. In germline, CDR1 is MNHEY, CDR2 SVGAGI. The V end lost 0 bases, the J end lost 4 bases, and 6 bases lay between the germline ends. The CDR3 consists of 13 residues. The DNA of the CDR3 is TGTGCCAGCAGTTACTCAGTGGGCTATGGCTACACCTTC. Amino acid sequence: CASSYSVGYGYTF.